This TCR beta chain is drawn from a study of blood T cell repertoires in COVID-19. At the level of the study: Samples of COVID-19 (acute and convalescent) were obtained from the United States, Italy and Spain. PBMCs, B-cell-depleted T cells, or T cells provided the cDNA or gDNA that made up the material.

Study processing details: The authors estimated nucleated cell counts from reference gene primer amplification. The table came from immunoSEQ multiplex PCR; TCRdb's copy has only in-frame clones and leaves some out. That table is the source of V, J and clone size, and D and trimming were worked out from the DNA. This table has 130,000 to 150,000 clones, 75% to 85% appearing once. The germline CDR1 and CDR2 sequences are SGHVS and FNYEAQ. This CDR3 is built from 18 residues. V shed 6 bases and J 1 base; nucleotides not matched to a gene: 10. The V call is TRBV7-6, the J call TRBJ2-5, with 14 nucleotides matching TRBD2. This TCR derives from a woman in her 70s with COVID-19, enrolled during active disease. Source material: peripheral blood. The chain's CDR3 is CASRAGTSGGPLQETQYF. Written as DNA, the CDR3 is TGTGCCAGCAGGGCCGGGACTAGCGGGGGCCCGCTCCAAGAGACCCAGTACTTC.